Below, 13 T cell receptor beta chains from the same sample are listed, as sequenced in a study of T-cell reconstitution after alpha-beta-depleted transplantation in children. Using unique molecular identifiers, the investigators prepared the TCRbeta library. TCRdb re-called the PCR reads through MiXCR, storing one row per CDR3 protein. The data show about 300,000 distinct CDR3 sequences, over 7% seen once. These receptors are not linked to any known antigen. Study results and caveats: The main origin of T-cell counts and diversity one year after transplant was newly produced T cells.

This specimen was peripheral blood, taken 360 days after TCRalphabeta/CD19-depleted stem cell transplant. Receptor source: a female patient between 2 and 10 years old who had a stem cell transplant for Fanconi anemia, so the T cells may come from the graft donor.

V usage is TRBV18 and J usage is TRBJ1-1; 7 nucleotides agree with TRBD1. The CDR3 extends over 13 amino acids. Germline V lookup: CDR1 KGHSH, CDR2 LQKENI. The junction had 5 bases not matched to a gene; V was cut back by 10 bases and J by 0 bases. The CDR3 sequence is CATKGQLNTEAFF. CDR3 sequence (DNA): TGTGCCACGAAGGGACAGCTGAACACTGAAGCTTTCTTT.

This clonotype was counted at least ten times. CDR3 sequence: CAISEQGHQETQYF. The CDR3 bases are TGTGCCATCAGTGAACAGGGCCACCAAGAGACCCAGTACTTC. The chain combines TRBV10-3 with TRBJ2-5; the D gene is possibly TRBD1 (6 bases). This CDR3 is 14 amino acids long. Deletions cut 3 bases from V and 0 bases from J, with 8 bases between. From germline, CDR1 is ENHRY and CDR2 SYGVKD.

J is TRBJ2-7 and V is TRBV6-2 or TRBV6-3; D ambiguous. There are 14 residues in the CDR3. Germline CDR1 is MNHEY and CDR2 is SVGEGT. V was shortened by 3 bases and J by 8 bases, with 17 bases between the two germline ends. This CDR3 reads CASSYPMGSTQQYF. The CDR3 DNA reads TGTGCCAGCAGTTATCCAATGGGCAGCACCCAGCAGTACTTC.

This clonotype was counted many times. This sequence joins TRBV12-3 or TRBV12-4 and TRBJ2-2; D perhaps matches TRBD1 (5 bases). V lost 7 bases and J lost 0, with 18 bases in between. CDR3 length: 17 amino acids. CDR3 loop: CASTLFWAGTNTGELFF. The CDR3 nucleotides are TGTGCCAGCACCCTTTTTTGGGCAGGGACGAACACCGGGGAGCTGTTTTTT.

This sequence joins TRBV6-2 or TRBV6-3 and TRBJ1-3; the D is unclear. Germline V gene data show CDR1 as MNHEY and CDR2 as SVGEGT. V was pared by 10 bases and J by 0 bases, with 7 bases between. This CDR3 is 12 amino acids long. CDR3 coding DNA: TGTGCCACCCGATCCTCTGGAAACACCATATATTTT. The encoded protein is CATRSSGNTIYF.

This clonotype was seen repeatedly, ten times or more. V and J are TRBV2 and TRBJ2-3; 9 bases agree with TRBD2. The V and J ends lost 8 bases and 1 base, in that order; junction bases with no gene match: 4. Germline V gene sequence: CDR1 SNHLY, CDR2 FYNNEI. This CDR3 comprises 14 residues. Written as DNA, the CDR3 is TGTGCCAGCTTAGCGGGAGAGGGCACAGATACGCAGTATTTT. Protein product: CASLAGEGTDTQYF. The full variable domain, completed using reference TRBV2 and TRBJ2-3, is EPEVTQTPSHQVTQMGQEVILRCVPISNHLYFYWYRQILGQKVEFLVSFYNNEISEKSEIFDDQFSVERPDGSNFTLKIRSTKLEDSAMYFCASLAGEGTDTQYFGPGTRLTVL.

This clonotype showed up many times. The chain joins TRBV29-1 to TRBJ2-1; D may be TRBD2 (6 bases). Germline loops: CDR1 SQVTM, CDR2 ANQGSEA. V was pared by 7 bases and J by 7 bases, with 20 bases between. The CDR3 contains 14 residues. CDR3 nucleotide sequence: TGCAGCGCAGAGACCGGGACGGAGGGGAATGAGCAGTTCTTC. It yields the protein CSAETGTEGNEQFF.

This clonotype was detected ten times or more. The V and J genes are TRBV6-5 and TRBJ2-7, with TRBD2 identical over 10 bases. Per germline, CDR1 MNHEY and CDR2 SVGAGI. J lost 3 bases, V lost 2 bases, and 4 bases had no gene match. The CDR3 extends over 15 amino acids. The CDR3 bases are TGTGCCAGCAGTTACGGTAGCGGGGGGTACTACGAGCAGTACTTC. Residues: CASSYGSGGYYEQYF.

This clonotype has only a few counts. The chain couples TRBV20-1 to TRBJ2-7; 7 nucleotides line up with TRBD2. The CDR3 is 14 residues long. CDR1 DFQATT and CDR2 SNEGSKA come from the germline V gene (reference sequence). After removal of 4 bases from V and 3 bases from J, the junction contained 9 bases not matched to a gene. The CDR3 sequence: CSATERGWDYEQYV. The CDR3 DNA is TGCAGTGCTACCGAGCGGGGATGGGACTACGAGCAGTACGTC.

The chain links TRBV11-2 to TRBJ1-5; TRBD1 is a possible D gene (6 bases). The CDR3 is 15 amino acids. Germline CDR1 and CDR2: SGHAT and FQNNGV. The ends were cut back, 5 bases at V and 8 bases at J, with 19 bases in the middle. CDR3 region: CASSLGADPGEPQHF. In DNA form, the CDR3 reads TGTGCCAGCAGCCTGGGGGCCGACCCCGGTGAGCCCCAGCATTTT.

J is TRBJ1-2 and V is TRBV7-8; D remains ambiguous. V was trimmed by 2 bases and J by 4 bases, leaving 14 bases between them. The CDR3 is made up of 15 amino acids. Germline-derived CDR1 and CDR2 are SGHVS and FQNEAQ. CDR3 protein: CASSLTASFFYGYTF. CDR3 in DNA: TGTGCCAGCAGCTTAACGGCCAGTTTTTTCTATGGCTACACCTTC.

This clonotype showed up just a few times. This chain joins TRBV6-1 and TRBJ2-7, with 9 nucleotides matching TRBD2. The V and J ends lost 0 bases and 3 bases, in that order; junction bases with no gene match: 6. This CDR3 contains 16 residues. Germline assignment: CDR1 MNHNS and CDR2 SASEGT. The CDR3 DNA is TGTGCCAGCAGTGAAGCCGGGGCGGGGGGGATCTACGAGCAGTACTTC. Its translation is CASSEAGAGGIYEQYF.

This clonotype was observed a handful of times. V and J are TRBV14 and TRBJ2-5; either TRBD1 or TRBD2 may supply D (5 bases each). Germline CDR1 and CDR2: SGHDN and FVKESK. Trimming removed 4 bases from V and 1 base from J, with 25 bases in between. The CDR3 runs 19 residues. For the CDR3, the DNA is TGTGCCAGCAGCCGAAGTCGGTACCCAGGGAGTCCACCCCAAGAGACCCAGTACTTC. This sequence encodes CASSRSRYPGSPPQETQYF. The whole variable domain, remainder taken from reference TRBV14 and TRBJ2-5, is EAGVTQFPSHSVIEKGQTVTLRCDPISGHDNLYWYRRVMGKEIKFLLHFVKESKQDESGMPNNRFLAERTGGTYSTLKVQPAELEDSGVYFCASSRSRYPGSPPQETQYFGPGTRLLVL.